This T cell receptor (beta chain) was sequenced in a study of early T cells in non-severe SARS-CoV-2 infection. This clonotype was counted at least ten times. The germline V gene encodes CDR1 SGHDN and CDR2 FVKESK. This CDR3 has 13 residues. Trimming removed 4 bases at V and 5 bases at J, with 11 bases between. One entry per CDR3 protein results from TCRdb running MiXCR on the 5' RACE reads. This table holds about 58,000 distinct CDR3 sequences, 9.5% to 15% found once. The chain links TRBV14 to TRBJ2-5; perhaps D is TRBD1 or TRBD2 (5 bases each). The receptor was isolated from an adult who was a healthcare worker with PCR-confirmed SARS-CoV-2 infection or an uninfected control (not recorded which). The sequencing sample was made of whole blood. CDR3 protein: CASSPGTIETQYF. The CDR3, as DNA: TGTGCCAGCAGCCCTGGGACCATTGAGACCCAGTACTTC.